This record covers a single T cell receptor beta chain. What it binds is unknown. Some clones are missing from TCRdb's copy, which holds only in-frame ones; the method was immunoSEQ multiplex PCR. The sample has around 300,000 clones, around 90% seen once; the top ten hold more than 0.95%. The CDR3 is 13 amino acids. V shed 4 bases and J 3 bases; nucleotides not matched to a gene: 3. Germline V gene sequence: CDR1 LNHDA, CDR2 SQIVND (reference sequence). The sample is drawn from a study of cytomegalovirus exposure and HLA in healthy donors. For the study at large: It was reported in a later analysis that the same platform had been used for the 120 validation repertoires as for the roughly 700 first-cohort repertoires. Study-wide findings and caveats: Associated with cytomegalovirus, according to the listing, were fewer than 200 TCR beta chains. Accounts indicate the classifier identified cytomegalovirus status with strong specificity and sensitivity. Testing in vitro showed three CMV-associated chains specific for CMV antigens.

Sequenced material: PBMCs. V gene TRBV19 combines with J gene TRBJ2-7; 7 bases match TRBD1. The origin of this receptor is a man aged 30-40 years in good health and CMV-seronegative. CDR3 DNA: TGTGCCAGTAGTACCCGGGACAGCTACGAGCAGTACTTC. Protein sequence: CASSTRDSYEQYF. The full variable domain, rest sourced from reference TRBV19 and TRBJ2-7, is DGGITQSPKYLFRKEGQNVTLSCEQNLNHDAMYWYRQDPGQGLRLIYYSQIVNDFQKGDIAEGYSVSREKKESFPLTVTSAQKNPTAFYLCASSTRDSYEQYFGPGTRLTVT.